The rows below give T cell receptor beta chains drawn from one sample of a study of early T cells in non-severe SARS-CoV-2 infection. TCRdb passed the 5' RACE reads through MiXCR, listing each CDR3 protein once. The sample contains 80,000 or so distinct CDR3 sequences, approximately 10% of which appear only once. Sequenced here: whole blood, sampled at baseline. The origin of the receptors is an adult who was a healthcare worker with PCR-confirmed SARS-CoV-2 infection or an uninfected control (not recorded which). Each CDR3 is given with its conserved first and last residue. Each record gives: D gene, clone size, J gene, V gene, CDR3 protein, CDR3 DNA. D genes are given only for firm matches. Some rows mark clone size as missing; the rest say once, few, many or name a class of expanded clone.

>NA|many|TRBJ2-7|TRBV2
CASSVRGEAYEQYF
TGTGCCAGCAGTGTTCGAGGGGAAGCCTACGAGCAGTACTTC
>NA|many|TRBJ1-4|TRBV12-3/TRBV12-4
CASRQEGEKLFF
TGTGCCAGTCGACAGGAGGGTGAAAAACTGTTTTTT
>NA|few|TRBJ1-4|TRBV7-9
CASSRTTNEKLFF
TGTGCCAGCAGCCGGACAACTAATGAAAAACTGTTTTTT
>NA|NA|TRBJ2-3|TRBV10-3
CAISGGLGSDTQYF
TGTGCCATCAGTGGGGGGCTAGGTTCGGATACGCAGTATTTT
>NA|NA|TRBJ1-4|TRBV6-6
CASSYGQGRVANEKLFF
TGTGCCAGCAGTTACGGGCAGGGTAGGGTGGCTAATGAAAAACTGTTTTTT
>NA|NA|TRBJ1-2|TRBV6-6
CASSYLPTGPANYGYTF
TGTGCCAGCAGTTACCTCCCGACCGGGCCGGCTAACTATGGCTACACCTTC
>NA|many|TRBJ2-3|TRBV20-1
CSARPPREGTDTQYF
TGCAGTGCTAGACCCCCCCGTGAGGGAACAGATACGCAGTATTTT
>TRBD2|NA|TRBJ2-1|TRBV29-1
CSLGGTTSYNEQFF
TGCAGCCTGGGGGGGACTACCTCCTACAATGAGCAGTTCTTC
>NA|few|TRBJ2-5|TRBV27
CASSLLVGGTQYF
TGTGCCAGCAGTTTATTGGTCGGAGGGACCCAGTACTTC
>TRBD1|few|TRBJ2-3|TRBV6-6
CASSKPGQGSDTQYF
TGTGCCAGCAGCAAACCGGGACAGGGTTCAGATACGCAGTATTTT
>NA|many|TRBJ2-1|TRBV3-1
CASSPFMGSVSYNEQFF
TGTGCCAGCAGCCCCTTCATGGGGAGTGTATCCTACAATGAGCAGTTCTTC
>NA|few|TRBJ1-4|TRBV28
CASSLGRNLEGMFF
TGTGCCAGCAGTTTGGGCAGGAACCTTGAGGGGATGTTTTTT
>NA|NA|TRBJ2-1|TRBV30
CAWSVMDNEQFF
TGTGCCTGGAGTGTGATGGACAATGAGCAGTTCTTC
>NA|NA|TRBJ1-6|TRBV9
CASSPTGTTNSPLHF
TGTGCCAGCAGCCCGACCGGGACAACGAATTCACCCCTCCACTTT
>NA|NA|TRBJ2-7|TRBV18
CASAPRTGGPSYEQYF
TGTGCCAGCGCACCGAGGACTGGGGGACCTTCCTACGAGCAGTACTTC
>NA|NA|TRBJ2-2|TRBV11-2
CASSPWISAHTGELFF
TGTGCCAGCAGCCCATGGATTTCAGCCCACACCGGGGAGCTGTTTTTT
>NA|many|TRBJ2-3|TRBV11-2
CASSFGLPPGDTQYF
TGTGCCAGCAGCTTTGGACTTCCCCCGGGAGATACGCAGTATTTT
>NA|few|TRBJ1-1|TRBV3-1
CASSQVAGLNTEAFF
TGTGCCAGCAGCCAAGTTGCGGGGCTCAACACTGAAGCTTTCTTT
>NA|NA|TRBJ1-4|TRBV11-1
CACSPSRLNEKLFF
TGTGCCTGCAGCCCATCCCGGCTGAATGAAAAACTGTTTTTT
>NA|many|TRBJ2-3|TRBV7-2
CASSSRVTDTQYF
TGTGCCAGCAGCTCACGGGTCACAGATACGCAGTATTTT
>NA|few|TRBJ2-2|TRBV29-1
CSVSTGELFF
TGCAGCGTCAGCACCGGGGAGCTGTTTTTT
>TRBD1|NA|TRBJ2-7|TRBV20-1
CSAGDRGYEQYF
TGCAGTGCTGGGGACAGGGGCTACGAGCAGTACTTC
>TRBD1|many|TRBJ1-6|TRBV28
CASRPSRDRGPPLHF
TGTGCCAGCAGACCCTCCCGGGACAGGGGTCCACCCCTCCACTTT
>NA|many|TRBJ2-3|TRBV12-3/TRBV12-4
CASSLSQGSTDTQYF
TGTGCCAGCAGTTTGTCCCAGGGAAGCACAGATACGCAGTATTTT
>NA|NA|TRBJ2-3|TRBV11-2
CASSLGPGNTDTQYF
TGTGCCAGCAGCTTAGGTCCGGGGAACACAGATACGCAGTATTTT
>NA|many|TRBJ1-2|TRBV6-4
CASSESPGGPGLNGYTF
TGTGCCAGCAGTGAAAGTCCCGGAGGCCCAGGGCTGAATGGCTACACCTTC
>TRBD1|few|TRBJ1-6|TRBV28
CASSPIDRAGSPLHF
TGTGCCAGCAGCCCAATCGACAGGGCAGGTTCACCCCTCCACTTT
>TRBD1|few|TRBJ1-1|TRBV9
CASSVTGGREAFF
TGTGCCAGCAGCGTCACAGGGGGCCGTGAAGCTTTCTTT
>NA|many|TRBJ2-5|TRBV29-1
CSVVRGETQYF
TGCAGCGTTGTGAGGGGGGAGACCCAGTACTTC
>NA|NA|TRBJ1-6|TRBV19
CASSQRGLNSPLHF
TGTGCCAGTAGTCAGCGGGGCTTAAATTCACCCCTCCACTTT
>TRBD1|few|TRBJ2-1|TRBV7-9
CASSFLQQGYNEQFF
TGTGCCAGCAGCTTCCTCCAACAGGGGTACAATGAGCAGTTCTTC
>TRBD1|many|TRBJ1-5|TRBV2
CASSGARTGQNPNQPQHF
TGTGCCAGCAGCGGCGCCCGGACAGGCCAAAATCCTAATCAGCCCCAGCATTTT
>NA|few|TRBJ2-7|TRBV29-1
CSVEIARRATYEQYF
TGCAGCGTTGAAATTGCACGCCGTGCGACCTACGAGCAGTACTTC
>NA|many|TRBJ1-5|TRBV29-1
CSVRDKAGNQPQHF
TGCAGCGTTAGGGACAAGGCTGGCAATCAGCCCCAGCATTTT
>TRBD1|NA|TRBJ2-1|TRBV12-3/TRBV12-4
CASSLAVGGQGTNEQFF
TGTGCCAGCAGTTTGGCTGTTGGGGGACAGGGGACTAATGAGCAGTTCTTC
>NA|many|TRBJ2-3|TRBV6-5
CASNGGDTDTQYF
TGTGCCAGCAACGGAGGAGACACAGATACGCAGTATTTT
>NA|NA|TRBJ1-4|TRBV12-5
CASGTTRDFRTNEKLFF
TGTGCTAGTGGTACCACCCGGGACTTTCGAACTAATGAAAAACTGTTTTTT
>NA|NA|TRBJ1-1|TRBV18
CASSQVNTEAFF
TGTGCCAGCTCCCAGGTGAACACTGAAGCTTTCTTT
>NA|NA|TRBJ1-2|TRBV6-2/TRBV6-3
CASSSLSQGSSTSYTF
TGTGCCAGCAGTTCGTTGTCACAAGGGTCGAGTACGAGCTACACCTTC
>TRBD1|many|TRBJ1-1|TRBV6-5
CASGNTQGARAFF
TGTGCCAGCGGAAACACTCAGGGGGCACGAGCTTTCTTT
>NA|many|TRBJ1-1|TRBV25-1
CASSEWSAAWGAFF
TGTGCCAGCAGTGAATGGTCGGCAGCCTGGGGAGCTTTCTTT
>NA|NA|TRBJ2-1|TRBV5-5
CASSLDSSYNEQFF
TGTGCCAGCAGTTTGGACAGCTCCTACAATGAGCAGTTCTTC
>TRBD1|few|TRBJ2-2|TRBV11-2
CASSLHRGQLGELFF
TGTGCCAGCAGCTTGCACAGGGGGCAGCTCGGGGAGCTGTTTTTT
>NA|NA|TRBJ2-6|TRBV12-3/TRBV12-4
CASSPDRAGANVLTF
TGTGCCAGCAGTCCCGACAGAGCTGGGGCCAACGTCCTGACTTTC
>TRBD2|NA|TRBJ2-3|TRBV20-1
CSARDLQGLAGWKGSTDTQYF
TGCAGTGCTAGAGACCTACAGGGACTAGCGGGGTGGAAGGGTAGCACAGATACGCAGTATTTT
>NA|NA|TRBJ1-6|TRBV29-1
CSVEGSYNSSLHF
TGCAGCGTCGAGGGTAGTTATAATTCTTCCCTCCACTTT
>NA|many|TRBJ2-7|TRBV12-3/TRBV12-4
CASSQTGYEQYF
TGTGCCAGCAGCCAGACAGGATACGAGCAGTACTTC
>NA|many|TRBJ2-1|TRBV5-1
CASSLASGSSYNEQFF
TGCGCCAGCAGCTTGGCGTCCGGGAGCTCCTACAATGAGCAGTTCTTC
>NA|few|TRBJ1-6|TRBV5-5
CASSLTERQALNSPLHF
TGTGCCAGCAGCTTGACTGAGCGACAGGCGCTTAATTCACCCCTCCACTTT
>TRBD1|NA|TRBJ1-6|TRBV13
CASSRRQGGRSSYNSPLHF
TGTGCCAGCAGCCGTCGACAGGGGGGGAGGAGCTCCTATAATTCACCCCTCCACTTT
>TRBD1|few|TRBJ1-1|TRBV5-6
CASSQDRGPDTEVFF
TGTGCCAGCAGCCAAGACAGGGGACCGGACACTGAAGTTTTCTTT
>TRBD2|few|TRBJ2-3|TRBV7-6
CASSLAGGHRDTQYF
TGTGCCAGCAGCTTGGCGGGGGGGCACAGAGATACGCAGTATTTT